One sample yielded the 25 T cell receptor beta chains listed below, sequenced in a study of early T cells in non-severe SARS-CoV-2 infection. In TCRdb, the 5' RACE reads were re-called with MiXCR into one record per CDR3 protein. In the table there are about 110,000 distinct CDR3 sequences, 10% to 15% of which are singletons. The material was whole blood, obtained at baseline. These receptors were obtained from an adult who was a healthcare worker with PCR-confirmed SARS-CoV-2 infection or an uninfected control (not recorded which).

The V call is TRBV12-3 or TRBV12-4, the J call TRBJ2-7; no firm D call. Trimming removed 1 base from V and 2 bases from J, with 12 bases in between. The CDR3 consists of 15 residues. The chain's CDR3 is CASSLGNPRAYEQYF. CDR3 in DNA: TGTGCCAGCAGTTTAGGTAACCCCCGGGCCTACGAGCAGTACTTC.

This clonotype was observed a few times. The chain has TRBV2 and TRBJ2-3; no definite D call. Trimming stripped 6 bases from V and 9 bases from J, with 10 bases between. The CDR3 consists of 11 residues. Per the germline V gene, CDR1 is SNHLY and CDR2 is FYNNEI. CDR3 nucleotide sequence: TGTGCCAGCAGGACCCCCGGCACGCAGTATTTT. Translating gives CASRTPGTQYF.

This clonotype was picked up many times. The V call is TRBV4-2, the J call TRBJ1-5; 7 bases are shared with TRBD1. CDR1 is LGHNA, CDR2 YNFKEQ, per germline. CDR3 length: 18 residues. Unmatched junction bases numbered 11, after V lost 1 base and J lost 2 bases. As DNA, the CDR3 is TGTGCCAGCAGCCAAGTCCTTAAGGGGGCGCATCGCAATCAGCCCCAGCATTTT. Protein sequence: CASSQVLKGAHRNQPQHF.

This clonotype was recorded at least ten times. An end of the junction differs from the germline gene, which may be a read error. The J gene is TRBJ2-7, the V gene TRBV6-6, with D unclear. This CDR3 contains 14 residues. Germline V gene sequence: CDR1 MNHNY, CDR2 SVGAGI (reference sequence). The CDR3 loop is CASSYRAVTYQQYF. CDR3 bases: TGTGCCAGCAGTTACCGCGCAGTGACCTACCAGCAGTACTTC.

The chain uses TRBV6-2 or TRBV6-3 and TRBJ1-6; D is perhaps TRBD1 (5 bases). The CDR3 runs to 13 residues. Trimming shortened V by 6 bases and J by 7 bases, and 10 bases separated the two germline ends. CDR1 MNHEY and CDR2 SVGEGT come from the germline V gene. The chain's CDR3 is CASRDSPNSPLHF. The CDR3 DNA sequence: TGTGCCAGCAGAGACAGCCCAAATTCACCCCTCCACTTT.

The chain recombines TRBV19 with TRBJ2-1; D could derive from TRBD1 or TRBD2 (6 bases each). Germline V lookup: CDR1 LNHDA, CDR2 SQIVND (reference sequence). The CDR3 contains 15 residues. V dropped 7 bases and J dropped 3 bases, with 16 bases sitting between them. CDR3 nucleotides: TGTGCCAGTAATAGAAGGGGGGAAATCTACAATGAGCAGTTCTTC. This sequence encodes CASNRRGEIYNEQFF.

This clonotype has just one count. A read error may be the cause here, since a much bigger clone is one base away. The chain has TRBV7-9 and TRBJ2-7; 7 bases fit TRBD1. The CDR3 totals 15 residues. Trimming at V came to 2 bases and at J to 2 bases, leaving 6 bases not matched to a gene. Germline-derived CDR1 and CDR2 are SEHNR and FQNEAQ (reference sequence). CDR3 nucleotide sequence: TGTGCCAGCAGCTTACACGGGACAGAGACCTACGAGCAGTACTTC. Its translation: CASSLHGTETYEQYF.

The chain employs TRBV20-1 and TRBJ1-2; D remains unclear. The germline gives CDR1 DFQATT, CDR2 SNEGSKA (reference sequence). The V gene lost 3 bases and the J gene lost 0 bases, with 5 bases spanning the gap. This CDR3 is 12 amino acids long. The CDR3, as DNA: TGCAGTGCTAGCCGCCCTAACTATGGCTACACCTTC. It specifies CSASRPNYGYTF.

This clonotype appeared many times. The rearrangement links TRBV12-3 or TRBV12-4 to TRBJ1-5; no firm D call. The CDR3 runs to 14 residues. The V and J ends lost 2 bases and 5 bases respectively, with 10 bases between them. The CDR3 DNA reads TGTGCCAGCAGTTTAAGGCCAGGCTATCAGCCCCAGCATTTT. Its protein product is CASSLRPGYQPQHF.

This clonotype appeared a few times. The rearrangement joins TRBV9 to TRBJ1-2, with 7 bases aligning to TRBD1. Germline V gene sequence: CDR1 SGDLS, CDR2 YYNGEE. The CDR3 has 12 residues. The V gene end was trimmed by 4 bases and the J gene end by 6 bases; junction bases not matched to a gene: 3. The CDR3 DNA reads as TGTGCCAGCAGCCAGGGGGAGGATGGCTACACCTTC. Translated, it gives CASSQGEDGYTF.

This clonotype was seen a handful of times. The CDR3 reads CSARDGRGGRSPTDTQYF. The CDR3 DNA follows: TGCAGTGCTAGAGATGGTAGGGGCGGGAGATCCCCCACAGATACGCAGTATTTT. The chain is built from TRBV20-1 and TRBJ2-3; 7 nucleotides match TRBD2. V was clipped by 0 bases and J by 2 bases; unmatched bases: 14. The CDR3 is made up of 18 amino acids. Looked up from germline, CDR1 is DFQATT and CDR2 is SNEGSKA (reference sequence).

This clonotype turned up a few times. CDR3 DNA sequence: TGTGCCAGCAGAGACGGACAGGGCCCCTACGAGCAGTACTTC. Translation gives CASRDGQGPYEQYF. The rearrangement uses TRBV2 and TRBJ2-7, with TRBD1 matching 8 bases. V shed 6 bases, J shed 2 bases, and the junction held 6 bases outside the gene matches. There are 14 residues in the CDR3. CDR1 SNHLY and CDR2 FYNNEI come from the germline V gene. Looking up the rest from reference TRBV2 and TRBJ2-7 gives the full variable domain: EPEVTQTPSHQVTQMGQEVILRCVPISNHLYFYWYRQILGQKVEFLVSFYNNEISEKSEIFDDQFSVERPDGSNFTLKIRSTKLEDSAMYFCASRDGQGPYEQYFGPGTRLTVT.

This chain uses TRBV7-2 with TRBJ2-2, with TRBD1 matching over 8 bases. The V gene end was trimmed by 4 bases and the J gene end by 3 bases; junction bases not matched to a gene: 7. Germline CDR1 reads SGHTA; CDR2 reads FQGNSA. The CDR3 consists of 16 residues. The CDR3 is CASSSRTGSYTGELFF. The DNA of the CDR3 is TGTGCCAGCAGCTCTCGGACAGGGAGTTACACCGGGGAGCTGTTTTTT.

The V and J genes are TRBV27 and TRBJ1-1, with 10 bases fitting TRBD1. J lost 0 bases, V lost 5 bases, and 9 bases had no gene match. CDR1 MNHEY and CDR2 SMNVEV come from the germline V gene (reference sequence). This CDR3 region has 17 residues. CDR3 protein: CASSPGTGALMNTEAFF. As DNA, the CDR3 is TGTGCCAGCAGTCCCGGGACAGGGGCCCTCATGAACACTGAAGCTTTCTTT.

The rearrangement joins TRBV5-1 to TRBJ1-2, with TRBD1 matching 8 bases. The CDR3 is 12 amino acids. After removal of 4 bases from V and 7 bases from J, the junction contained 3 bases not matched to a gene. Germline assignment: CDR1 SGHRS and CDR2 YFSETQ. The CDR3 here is CASSTTGAGYTF. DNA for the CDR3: TGCGCCAGCAGCACGACAGGGGCTGGCTACACCTTC.

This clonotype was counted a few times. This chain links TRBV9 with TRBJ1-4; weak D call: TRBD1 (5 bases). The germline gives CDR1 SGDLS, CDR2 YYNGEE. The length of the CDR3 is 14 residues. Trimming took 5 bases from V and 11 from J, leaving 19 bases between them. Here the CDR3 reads CASSPGHLANKLFF. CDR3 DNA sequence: TGTGCCAGCAGTCCCGGACACCTCGCGAATAAACTGTTTTTT.

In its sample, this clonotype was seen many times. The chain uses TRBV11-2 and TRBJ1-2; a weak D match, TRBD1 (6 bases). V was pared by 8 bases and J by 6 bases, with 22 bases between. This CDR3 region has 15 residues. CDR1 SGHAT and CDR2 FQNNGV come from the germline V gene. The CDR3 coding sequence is TGTGCCAGCGGGCCAACCAAGGGGGGGGCTAATGGCTACACCTTC. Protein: CASGPTKGGANGYTF.

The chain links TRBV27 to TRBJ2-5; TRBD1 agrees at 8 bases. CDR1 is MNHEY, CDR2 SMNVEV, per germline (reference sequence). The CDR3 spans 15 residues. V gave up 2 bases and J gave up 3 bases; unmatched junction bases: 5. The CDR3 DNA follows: TGTGCCAGCAGTTTACGACAGGGGCGGGAAGAGACCCAGTACTTC. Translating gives CASSLRQGREETQYF.

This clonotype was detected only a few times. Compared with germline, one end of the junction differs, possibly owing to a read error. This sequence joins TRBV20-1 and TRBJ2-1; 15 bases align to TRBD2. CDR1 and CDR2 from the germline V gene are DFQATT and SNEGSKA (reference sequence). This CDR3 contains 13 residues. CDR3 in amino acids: CSATTGLAGGKIF. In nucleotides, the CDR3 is TGCAGTGCTACTACCGGACTAGCGGGGGGGAAGATCTTC.

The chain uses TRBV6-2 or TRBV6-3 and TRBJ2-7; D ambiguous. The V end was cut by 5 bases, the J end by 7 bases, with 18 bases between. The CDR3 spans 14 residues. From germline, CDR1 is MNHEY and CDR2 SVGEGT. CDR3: CASSKQPEYQEQYF. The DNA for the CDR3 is TGTGCCAGCAGTAAACAGCCTGAGTACCAGGAGCAGTACTTC.

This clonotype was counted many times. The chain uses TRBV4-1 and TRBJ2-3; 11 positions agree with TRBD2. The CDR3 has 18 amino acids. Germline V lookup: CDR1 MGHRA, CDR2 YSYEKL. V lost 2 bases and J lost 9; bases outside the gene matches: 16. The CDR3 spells CASSQQHATSGSALTQYF. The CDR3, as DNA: TGCGCCAGCAGCCAACAGCACGCAACTAGCGGGAGTGCATTGACGCAGTATTTT.

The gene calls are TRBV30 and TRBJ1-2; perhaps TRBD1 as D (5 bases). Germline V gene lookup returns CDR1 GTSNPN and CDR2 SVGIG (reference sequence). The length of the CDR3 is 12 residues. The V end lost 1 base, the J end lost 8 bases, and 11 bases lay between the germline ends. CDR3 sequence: CAWSGEGLGYTF. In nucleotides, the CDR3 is TGTGCCTGGAGTGGAGAGGGGCTAGGCTACACCTTC. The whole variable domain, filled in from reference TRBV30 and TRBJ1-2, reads SQTIHQWPATLVQPVGSPLSLECTVEGTSNPNLYWYRQAAGRGLQLLFYSVGIGQISSEVPQNLSASRPQDRQFILSSKKLLLSDSGFYLCAWSGEGLGYTFGSGTRLTVV.

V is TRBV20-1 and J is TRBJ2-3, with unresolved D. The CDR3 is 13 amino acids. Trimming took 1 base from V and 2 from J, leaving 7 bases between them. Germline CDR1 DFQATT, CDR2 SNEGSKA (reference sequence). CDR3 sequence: CSARVAITDTQYF. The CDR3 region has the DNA TGCAGTGCTAGAGTCGCGATCACAGATACGCAGTATTTT.

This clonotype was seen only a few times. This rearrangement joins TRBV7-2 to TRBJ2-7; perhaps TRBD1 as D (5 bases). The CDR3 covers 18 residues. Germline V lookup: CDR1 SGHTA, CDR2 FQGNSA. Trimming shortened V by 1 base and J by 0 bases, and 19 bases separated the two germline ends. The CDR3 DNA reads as TGTGCCAGCAGCTTAGAGCTATGGGGCCCCCCACTCTCCTACGAGCAGTACTTC. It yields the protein CASSLELWGPPLSYEQYF. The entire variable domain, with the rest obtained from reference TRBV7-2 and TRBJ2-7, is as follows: GAGVSQSPSNKVTEKGKDVELRCDPISGHTALYWYRQSLGQGLEFLIYFQGNSAPDKSGLPSDRFSAERTGGSVSTLTIQRTQQEDSAVYLCASSLELWGPPLSYEQYFGPGTRLTVT.

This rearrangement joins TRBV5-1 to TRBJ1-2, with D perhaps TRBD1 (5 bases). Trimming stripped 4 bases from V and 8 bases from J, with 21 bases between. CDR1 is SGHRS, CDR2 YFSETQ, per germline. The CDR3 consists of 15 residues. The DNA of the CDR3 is TGCGCCAGCAGCGAAGGAGCCGGGACCGCTTTAGGCTACACCTTC. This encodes CASSEGAGTALGYTF.